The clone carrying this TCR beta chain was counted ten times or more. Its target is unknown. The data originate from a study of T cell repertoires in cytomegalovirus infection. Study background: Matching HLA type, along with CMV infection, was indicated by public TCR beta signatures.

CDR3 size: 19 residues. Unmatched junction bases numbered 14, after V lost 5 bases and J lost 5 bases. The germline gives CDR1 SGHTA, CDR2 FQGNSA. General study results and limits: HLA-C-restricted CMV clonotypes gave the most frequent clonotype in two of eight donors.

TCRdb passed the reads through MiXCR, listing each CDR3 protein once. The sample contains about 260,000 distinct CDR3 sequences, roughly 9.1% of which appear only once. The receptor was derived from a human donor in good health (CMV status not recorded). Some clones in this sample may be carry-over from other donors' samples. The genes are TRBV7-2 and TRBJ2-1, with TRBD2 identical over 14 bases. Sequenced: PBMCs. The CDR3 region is CASSPRGGGLAGVNNEQFF. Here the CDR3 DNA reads TGTGCCAGCAGCCCCCGGGGGGGGGGACTAGCGGGGGTAAACAATGAGCAGTTCTTC.